Described below is a single T cell receptor beta chain sequence and its context. These data come from a study of T cell responses to AZD1222 COVID-19 vaccine. The CDR3 has 13 amino acids. V was clipped by 2 bases and J by 6 bases; unmatched bases: 2. The germline V gene has CDR1 MNHEY and CDR2 SVGEGT. Here immunoSEQ multiplex PCR was the method, and the copy in TCRdb shows in-frame clones only, minus some. The sample contains 95,000 to 150,000 clones, roughly 87% of which appear only once. The specimen was peripheral blood, collected on day 0 of AZD1222 vaccination. This chain uses TRBV6-2 or TRBV6-3 with TRBJ2-3, with 7 bases aligning to TRBD2. This clonotype originated in an adult in good health. In nucleotides, the CDR3 is TGTGCCAGCAGTTACACTAGCGTGGATACGCAGTATTTT. Protein: CASSYTSVDTQYF.